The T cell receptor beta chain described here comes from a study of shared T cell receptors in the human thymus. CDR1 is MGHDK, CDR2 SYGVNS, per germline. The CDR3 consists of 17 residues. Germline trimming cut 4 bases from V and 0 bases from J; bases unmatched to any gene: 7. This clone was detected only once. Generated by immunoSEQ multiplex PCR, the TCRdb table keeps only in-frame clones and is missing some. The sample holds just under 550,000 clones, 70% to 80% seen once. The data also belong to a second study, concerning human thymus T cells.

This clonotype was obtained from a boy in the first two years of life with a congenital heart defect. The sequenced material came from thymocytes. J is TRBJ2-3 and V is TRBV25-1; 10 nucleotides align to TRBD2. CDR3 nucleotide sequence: TGTGCCAGCAGTGTTGGTAGCGGGAGGACTAGCACAGATACGCAGTATTTT. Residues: CASSVGSGRTSTDTQYF. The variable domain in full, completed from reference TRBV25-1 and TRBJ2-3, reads EADIYQTPRYLVIGTGKKITLECSQTMGHDKMYWYQQDPGMELHLIHYSYGVNSTEKGDLSSESTVSRIRTEHFPLTLESARPSHTSQYLCASSVGSGRTSTDTQYFGPGTRLTVL.